Listed below are T cell receptor beta chains from one sample, sequenced in a study of Graves' ophthalmopathy and Graves' hyperthyroidism. MiXCR, applied by TCRdb to the multiplex PCR reads, yields one record per CDR3 protein. The data hold 560,000 or so distinct CDR3 sequences, with under 40% observed a single time. Source material: peripheral blood or thyroid tissue (not recorded which). The receptor set was obtained from an adult man with Graves' hyperthyroidism. Each CDR3 is given with its conserved first and last residue. Fields, in order: J gene, clone size, D gene, V gene, CDR3 protein, CDR3 DNA. A D gene is named only where the DNA matches it firmly. Clone size is stated in some rows and not others, as once, few, many or a class when expanded.

TRBJ2-5,many,.,TRBV5-8,CASSLLRIGTQYF,TGTGCCAGCAGCTTGTTACGTATTGGGACCCAGTACTTC
TRBJ2-7,.,TRBD2,TRBV29-1,CSVEAPGGRITYEQYF,TGCAGCGTTGAAGCGCCGGGAGGGCGAATTACCTACGAGCAGTACTTC
TRBJ2-5,.,TRBD1,TRBV7-9,CASSLAHAGGGQETQYF,TGTGCCAGCAGCTTAGCCCACGCAGGGGGCGGTCAAGAGACCCAGTACTTC
TRBJ1-6,many,.,TRBV9,CASSVDHSKNSPLHF,TGTGCCAGCAGCGTAGATCACAGTAAGAATTCACCCCTCCACTTT
TRBJ1-6,once,.,TRBV2,CASSDDGPFPLHF,TGTGCCAGCAGTGACGACGGGCCATTTCCCCTCCACTTT
TRBJ2-2,.,TRBD1,TRBV3-1,CASSLKTGGTGELFF,TGTGCCAGCAGCCTCAAGACAGGGGGCACCGGGGAGCTGTTTTTT
TRBJ2-5,.,TRBD2,TRBV2,CASVTSGTQETQYF,TGTGCCAGCGTGACTAGCGGGACTCAAGAGACCCAGTACTTC
TRBJ1-2,many,.,TRBV6-5,CASKVSQNYGYTF,TGTGCCAGCAAGGTCTCGCAGAACTATGGCTACACCTTC
TRBJ2-7,many,.,TRBV6-5,CASSYSPGRSYEQYF,TGTGCCAGCAGTTACTCACCAGGGCGATCCTACGAGCAGTACTTC
TRBJ1-2,.,.,TRBV9,CASNGPYGYTF,TGTGCCAGCAACGGGCCATATGGCTACACCTTC
TRBJ2-3,.,TRBD1,TRBV20-1,CSASIRGQPIVTDTQYF,TGCAGTGCTAGTATCAGGGGGCAACCCATCGTCACAGATACGCAGTATTTT
TRBJ2-5,.,.,TRBV20-1,CSASTGETQYF,TGCAGTGCTAGTACGGGGGAGACCCAGTACTTC
TRBJ1-3,.,.,TRBV20-1,CSAQDRSSSGNTIYF,TGCAGTGCTCAGGACCGCTCAAGCTCTGGAAACACCATATATTTT
TRBJ2-7,many,.,TRBV14,CASSQALGLTLDEQYF,TGTGCCAGCAGCCAAGCTCTGGGACTGACGCTCGACGAGCAGTACTTC
TRBJ1-2,.,.,TRBV3-1,CASSQEVFDLNYGYTF,TGTGCCAGCAGCCAAGAGGTATTCGACCTAAACTATGGCTACACCTTC
TRBJ2-7,.,.,TRBV7-2,CASRRQEVSYEQYF,TGTGCCAGCAGGCGACAGGAGGTCTCCTACGAGCAGTACTTC
TRBJ1-6,many,TRBD1,TRBV12-3/TRBV12-4,CASSWGDRTSPLHF,TGTGCCAGCAGTTGGGGGGACAGGACTTCACCCCTCCACTTT
TRBJ2-5,.,.,TRBV29-1,CSGGQYQETQYF,TGCAGCGGCGGCCAGTACCAAGAGACCCAGTACTTC
TRBJ1-1,many,TRBD1,TRBV10-3,CAISLGQGRNTEAFF,TGTGCCATCAGTCTGGGACAGGGGAGGAACACTGAAGCTTTCTTT
TRBJ1-2,.,.,TRBV30,CAWTVNYGYTF,TGTGCCTGGACGGTGAACTATGGCTACACCTTC
TRBJ1-5,.,.,TRBV7-9,CASSGSGINQPQHF,TGTGCCAGCAGCGGAAGCGGGATCAATCAGCCCCAGCATTTT
TRBJ1-5,few,TRBD1,TRBV19,CASSQGQRQGAQPQHF,TGTGCCAGTAGTCAGGGTCAGAGACAGGGCGCTCAGCCCCAGCATTTT
TRBJ1-4,once,.,TRBV15,CATSRDEGPGIEKLFF,TGTGCCACCAGCAGAGATGAGGGACCTGGTATTGAAAAACTGTTTTTT
TRBJ2-1,.,TRBD1,TRBV5-1,CASRAGTGLSMTINEQFF,TGCGCCAGCAGAGCGGGGACAGGGCTCTCCATGACTATCAATGAGCAGTTCTTC
TRBJ1-5,few,TRBD1,TRBV2,CASTGTDYQPQHF,TGTGCCAGCACCGGGACAGATTATCAGCCCCAGCATTTT
TRBJ2-7,.,.,TRBV28,CASSLKGKSYEQYF,TGTGCCAGCAGTTTGAAGGGAAAGAGCTACGAGCAGTACTTC
TRBJ2-5,.,.,TRBV2,CASNTRETQYF,TGTGCCAGCAATACAAGAGAGACCCAGTACTTC
TRBJ1-1,.,.,TRBV15,CAISRGGNTEAFF,TGTGCCATCAGCAGAGGAGGAAATACTGAAGCCTTCTTT
TRBJ2-2,many,.,TRBV12-3/TRBV12-4,CASSLGSHPGELFF,TGTGCCAGCAGTTTAGGCAGCCACCCCGGGGAGCTGTTTTTT
TRBJ2-7,.,.,TRBV12-3/TRBV12-4,CASSYSGRVTYEQYF,TGTGCCAGCAGTTACTCGGGCAGGGTGACCTACGAGCAGTACTTC
TRBJ2-5,few,.,TRBV27,CASSFSFDWERTQYF,TGTGCCAGCAGTTTTTCCTTTGACTGGGAAAGGACCCAGTACTTC
TRBJ2-2,.,.,TRBV9,CASSVGPSGELFF,TGTGCCAGCAGCGTAGGGCCTAGCGGGGAGCTGTTTTTT
TRBJ1-1,many,.,TRBV7-6,CASSLATSLTEAFF,TGTGCCAGCAGCTTAGCCACGTCGCTCACTGAAGCTTTCTTT
TRBJ1-2,many,.,TRBV5-6,CASSWEGANYGYTF,TGTGCCAGCAGCTGGGAGGGAGCTAACTATGGCTACACCTTC
TRBJ1-4,.,.,TRBV7-2,CASSFRTEGVKLFF,TGTGCCAGCAGCTTTCGGACAGAGGGCGTAAAACTGTTTTTT
TRBJ1-2,many,.,TRBV12-3/TRBV12-4,CASSLEVERAYGYTF,TGTGCCAGCAGTTTAGAGGTCGAACGGGCCTATGGCTACACCTTC
TRBJ2-7,.,TRBD1,TRBV7-2,CASSSGQGTYSYEQYF,TGTGCCAGCAGCTCAGGACAGGGGACGTACTCCTACGAGCAGTACTTC
TRBJ2-1,.,TRBD2,TRBV11-1,CASSLAGSPYNEQFF,TGTGCCAGCAGTTTAGCGGGAAGCCCCTACAATGAGCAGTTCTTC
TRBJ2-7,many,.,TRBV29-1,CSVTTGSYEQYF,TGCAGCGTTACGACTGGCTCCTACGAGCAGTACTTC
TRBJ2-5,few,.,TRBV10-3,CAISESWGVGPDTQYF,TGTGCCATCAGTGAGTCGTGGGGAGTGGGGCCAGATACGCAGTACTTC
TRBJ1-6,.,.,TRBV5-1,CASSLAGGAVNSPLHF,TGCGCCAGCAGCTTGGCCGGCGGGGCGGTAAATTCACCTCTCCACTTT
TRBJ1-1,.,.,TRBV10-3,CAISFFGSEGTEAFF,TGTGCCATCAGTTTTTTCGGGAGCGAGGGAACTGAAGCTTTCTTT
TRBJ2-5,many,.,TRBV7-9,CASSFGQGMEYQETQYF,TGTGCCAGCAGCTTTGGGCAGGGGATGGAGTACCAAGAGACCCAGTACTTC
TRBJ2-7,many,.,TRBV7-9,CASSPNPYEQYF,TGTGCCAGCAGCCCGAACCCCTACGAGCAGTACTTC
TRBJ2-7,.,TRBD1,TRBV7-2,CASSYDRGVEQYF,TGTGCCAGCAGCTATGACAGGGGGGTCGAGCAGTACTTC
TRBJ2-7,few,.,TRBV30,CAWSSMNEQYF,TGTGCCTGGAGTAGTATGAACGAGCAGTACTTC
TRBJ2-7,.,.,TRBV5-1,CASSLGIGSSYERYF,TGTGCCAGCAGCTTGGGAATCGGCAGCTCCTACGAGCGGTACTTC
TRBJ1-1,few,.,TRBV6-5,CASSYGRVGTEAFF,TGTGCCAGCAGTTATGGCAGGGTAGGAACTGAAGCTTTCTTT
TRBJ2-7,.,.,TRBV27,CASGDSPPREQYF,TGTGCCAGCGGGGACTCGCCTCCTCGGGAGCAGTACTTC
TRBJ2-5,.,.,TRBV20-1,CSGQNQETQYF,TGCAGCGGACAGAACCAAGAGACCCAGTACTTC
TRBJ1-1,.,.,TRBV11-1,CASSFGGLGNENTEAFF,TGTGCCAGCAGCTTTGGGGGACTAGGGAATGAGAACACTGAAGCTTTCTTT
TRBJ2-2,many,.,TRBV20-1,CSARPLWDGELFF,TGCAGTGCTAGACCCCTATGGGACGGGGAGCTGTTTTTT
TRBJ1-5,many,.,TRBV6-6,CASSHREQQPQHF,TGTGCCAGCAGTCACAGGGAGCAGCAGCCCCAGCATTTT
TRBJ1-1,once,.,TRBV7-9,CASSFEGGEWGEAFF,TGTGCCAGCAGCTTTGAGGGAGGGGAATGGGGTGAAGCTTTCTTT
TRBJ2-2,.,.,TRBV7-6,CASRRLGGATMGTGELFF,TGTGCCAGCAGACGTCTTGGGGGGGCCACCATGGGCACCGGGGAGCTGTTTTTT